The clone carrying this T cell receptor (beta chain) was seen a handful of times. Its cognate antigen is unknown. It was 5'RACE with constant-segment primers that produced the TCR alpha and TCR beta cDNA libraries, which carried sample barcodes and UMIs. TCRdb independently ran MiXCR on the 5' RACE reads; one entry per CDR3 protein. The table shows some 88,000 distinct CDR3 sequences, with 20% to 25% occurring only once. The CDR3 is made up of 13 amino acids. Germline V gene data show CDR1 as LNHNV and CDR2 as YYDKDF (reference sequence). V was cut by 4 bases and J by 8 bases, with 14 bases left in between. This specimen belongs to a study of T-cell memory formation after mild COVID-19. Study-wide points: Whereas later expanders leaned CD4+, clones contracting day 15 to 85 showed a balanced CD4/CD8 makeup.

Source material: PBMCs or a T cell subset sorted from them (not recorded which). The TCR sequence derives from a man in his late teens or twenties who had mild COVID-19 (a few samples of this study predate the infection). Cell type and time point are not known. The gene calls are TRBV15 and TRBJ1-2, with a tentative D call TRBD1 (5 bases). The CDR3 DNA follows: TGTGCCACCAGCACCGGCTCGAGGGGAGGCTACACCTTC. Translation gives CATSTGSRGGYTF.